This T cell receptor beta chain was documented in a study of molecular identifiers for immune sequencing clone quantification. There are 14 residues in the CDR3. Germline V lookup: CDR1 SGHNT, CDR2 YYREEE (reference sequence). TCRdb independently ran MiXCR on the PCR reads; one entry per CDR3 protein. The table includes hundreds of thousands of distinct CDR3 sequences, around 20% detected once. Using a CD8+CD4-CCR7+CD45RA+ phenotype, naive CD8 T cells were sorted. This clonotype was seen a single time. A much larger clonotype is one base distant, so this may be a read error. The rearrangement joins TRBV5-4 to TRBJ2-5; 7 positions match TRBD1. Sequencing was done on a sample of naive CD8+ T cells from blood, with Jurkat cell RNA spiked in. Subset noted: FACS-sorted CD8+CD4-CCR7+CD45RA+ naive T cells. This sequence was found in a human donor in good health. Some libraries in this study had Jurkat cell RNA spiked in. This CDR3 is CASSHGTDQGTQYF. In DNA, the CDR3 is TGTGCCAGCAGCCACGGGACAGACCAAGGGACCCAGTACTTC.